A single sample gave rise to the 30 T cell receptor beta chains below, sequenced in a study of control samples from healthy donors and cancer patients. Profiling relied on immunoSEQ multiplex PCR, and the TCRdb table lists in-frame clones only, not all of them. The table shows around 250,000 clones, with approximately 80% occurring only once. The specimen sequenced was PBMCs. The receptors were gathered from a woman aged 55 to 70 with lung cancer.

The chain links TRBV27 to TRBJ1-6; D is perhaps TRBD1 (6 bases). The CDR3 covers 17 residues. Trimming cost V 5 bases and J 0 bases, with 14 bases left between them. The germline V gene has CDR1 MNHEY and CDR2 SMNVEV (reference sequence). CDR3 sequence reads: CASSNDRISSYNSPLHF. The CDR3 bases are TGTGCCAGCAGTAACGACAGGATCAGCTCCTATAATTCACCCCTCCACTTT.

This clone was observed at least ten times. The chain links TRBV5-1 to TRBJ1-5; the D gene is possibly TRBD1 (5 bases). Per germline, CDR1 SGHRS and CDR2 YFSETQ. This CDR3 comprises 13 residues. The germline V and J ends were trimmed by 3 bases and 4 bases, with 8 bases remaining between them. In DNA, the CDR3 is TGCGCCAGCAGCTGGCAGGGTAATCAGCCCCAGCATTTT. Amino acid sequence: CASSWQGNQPQHF.

This chain links TRBV7-9 with TRBJ1-1; a possible D gene is TRBD1 (6 bases). Germline CDR1 reads SEHNR; CDR2 reads FQNEAQ (reference sequence). The CDR3 extends over 14 amino acids. Between the trimmed V and J ends, which lost 1 base and 1 base, there was a span of 7 bases. CDR3 sequence (DNA): TGTGCCAGCAGCTTAGAGACAGGGAACACTGAAGCTTTCTTT. It translates to CASSLETGNTEAFF.

A few counts support this clone. The chain has TRBV2 and TRBJ1-4; unclear D gene. The V gene's germline CDR1 is SNHLY and CDR2 FYNNEI. CDR3 length equals 15 residues. V gave up 2 bases and J gave up 0 bases, with 7 bases separating them. CDR3 amino acids: CASSELRATNEKLFF. Here the CDR3 DNA reads TGTGCCAGCAGTGAATTGAGGGCAACTAATGAAAAACTGTTTTTT. The full variable domain, with the rest looked up from reference TRBV2 and TRBJ1-4, is EPEVTQTPSHQVTQMGQEVILRCVPISNHLYFYWYRQILGQKVEFLVSFYNNEISEKSEIFDDQFSVERPDGSNFTLKIRSTKLEDSAMYFCASSELRATNEKLFFGSGTQLSVL.

The V and J genes are TRBV7-8 and TRBJ1-4, with D maybe TRBD1 (6 bases). The CDR3 consists of 16 residues. Trimming shortened V by 5 bases and J by 7 bases, and 20 bases separated the two germline ends. Germline CDR1 SGHVS, CDR2 FQNEAQ. The CDR3 coding sequence is TGTGCCAGCAGCCCCTTGGTCAACAGGGTTGGTGAAAAACTGTTTTTT. Its protein product is CASSPLVNRVGEKLFF.

This clone appeared a few times. The rearrangement links TRBV27 to TRBJ1-2; unclear D gene. The CDR3 has 12 amino acids. Trimming took off 4 bases at V and 3 bases at J, with 6 bases between the two ends. The V gene's germline CDR1 is MNHEY and CDR2 SMNVEV (reference sequence). The CDR3 sequence is CASSSRDYGYTF. The DNA of the CDR3 is TGTGCCAGCAGTTCACGGGACTATGGCTACACCTTC.

The rearrangement links TRBV21-1 to TRBJ2-7; TRBD1 was called by the table and not checked on the DNA. TRBV21-1 is designated a pseudogene. This CDR3 is built from 14 residues. The CDR3 reads CASRRTGVIYEQYF. CDR3 DNA sequence: TGTGCCAGCAGAAGGACAGGGGTCATTTACGAGCAGTACTTC.

This rearrangement joins TRBV18 to TRBJ1-2; 10 bases are shared with TRBD1. Germline CDR1 is KGHSH and CDR2 is LQKENI. CDR3 length: 16 amino acids. The J segment lost 3 bases and the V segment lost 3 bases, leaving 7 bases of the junction unmatched. CDR3: CASSPNGQGVDYGYTF. CDR3 nucleotides: TGTGCCAGCTCACCCAACGGACAGGGGGTGGACTATGGCTACACCTTC.

The table lists this clone with a few counts. The V call is TRBV10-2, the J call TRBJ1-1; TRBD1 matches at 7 bases. CDR1 is WSHSY and CDR2 is SAAADI in the germline V gene. The J segment lost 2 bases and the V segment lost 7 bases, leaving 7 bases of the junction unmatched. The CDR3 loop spans 14 amino acids. CDR3 nucleotides: TGCGCCAGCAAAGACGGGACAGCCAACACTGAAGCTTTCTTT. Encoded protein: CASKDGTANTEAFF.

This clone has just one count. This chain links TRBV2 with TRBJ1-2; tentative D call: TRBD1 (5 bases). This CDR3 comprises 12 residues. Germline values: CDR1 SNHLY, CDR2 FYNNEI. Between the trimmed V and J ends, which lost 8 bases and 8 bases, there was a span of 15 bases. The CDR3 region is CASGTPPEGYTF. The CDR3 DNA sequence: TGTGCCAGCGGGACGCCTCCTGAGGGCTACACCTTC.

The chain couples TRBV5-5 to TRBJ1-5; TRBD1 is a possible D gene (5 bases). The CDR3 has 14 amino acids. V dropped 2 bases and J dropped 8 bases, with 14 bases sitting between them. The germline V gene has CDR1 SGHKS and CDR2 YYEKEE (reference sequence). The chain's CDR3 is CASSFQDPGEPQHF. The CDR3 coding sequence is TGTGCCAGCAGCTTCCAGGACCCGGGGGAGCCCCAGCATTTT.

The gene calls are TRBV2 and TRBJ2-3; perhaps TRBD1 as D (5 bases). Germline V gene lookup returns CDR1 SNHLY and CDR2 FYNNEI. V lost 2 bases and J 2 bases, leaving 8 bases between the germline ends. This CDR3 region has 14 residues. The DNA for the CDR3 is TGTGCCAGCAGTGAACTAGGGGACACAGATACGCAGTATTTT. It codes for CASSELGDTDTQYF.

The chain uses TRBV11-3 and TRBJ2-3, with TRBD2 identical over 7 bases. Germline values: CDR1 SGHNT, CDR2 YENEEA. V was pared by 2 bases and J by 10 bases, with 9 bases of the junction left unmatched. The CDR3 is 14 amino acids. This chain's CDR3 is CASSLRGGLGAQYF. CDR3 bases: TGTGCCAGCAGCTTAAGGGGAGGACTAGGCGCGCAGTATTTT.

The chain recombines TRBV4-1 with TRBJ2-1; D may be TRBD2 (7 bases). The CDR3 extends over 15 amino acids. The germline gives CDR1 MGHRA, CDR2 YSYEKL. V was pared by 2 bases and J by 4 bases, with 12 bases between. CDR3 nucleotide sequence: TGCGCCAGCAGCCAACAGGAGGGGGGGTACAATGAGCAGTTCTTC. Translating it yields CASSQQEGGYNEQFF.

The CDR3 sequence is CASSSTPGLNTEAFF. The CDR3 coding sequence is TGTGCCAGCAGCTCCACCCCAGGGTTGAACACTGAAGCTTTCTTT. This chain uses TRBV5-6 with TRBJ1-1, with a tentative D call TRBD1 (5 bases). CDR3 size: 15 residues. V dropped 3 bases and J dropped 0 bases, with 12 bases sitting between them. Germline V CDR1 and CDR2: SGHDT, YYEEEE. The full variable domain, its missing parts supplied by reference TRBV5-6 and TRBJ1-1, is DAGVTQSPTHLIKTRGQQVTLRCSPKSGHDTVSWYQQALGQGPQFIFQYYEEEERQRGNFPDRFSGHQFPNYSSELNVNALLLGDSALYLCASSSTPGLNTEAFFGQGTRLTVV.

A few counts support this clone. The chain joins TRBV11-2 to TRBJ2-5; TRBD2 matches at 7 bases. The germline V gene has CDR1 SGHAT and CDR2 FQNNGV. The V gene end was trimmed by 1 base and the J gene end by 1 base; junction bases not matched to a gene: 3. The CDR3 consists of 15 residues. CDR3 in amino acids: CASSLVAGPQETQYF. The CDR3, as DNA: TGTGCCAGCAGCTTAGTAGCGGGTCCCCAAGAGACCCAGTACTTC.

The chain combines TRBV11-1 with TRBJ2-6; a weak D match, TRBD2 (6 bases). The germline CDR1 and CDR2 sequences are SGHAT and FQDESV (reference sequence). V was trimmed by 2 bases and J by 1 base, leaving 9 bases between them. This CDR3 is 16 amino acids long. The CDR3 DNA reads TGTGCCAGCAGCTTAAGTAGCGGTTCTGGGGCCAACGTCCTGACTTTC. It is translated as CASSLSSGSGANVLTF.

The V call is TRBV7-8, the J call TRBJ2-1; 9 nucleotides line up with TRBD2. CDR1 and CDR2 from the germline V gene are SGHVS and FQNEAQ. V lost 6 bases and J lost 7; bases outside the gene matches: 13. This CDR3 comprises 16 residues. The DNA of the CDR3 is TGTGCCAGCAGTTTAAGCGGGGGGCCCCTCTTAAATGAGCAGTTCTTC. It is translated as CASSLSGGPLLNEQFF. Together with reference TRBV7-8 and TRBJ2-1, the CDR3 gives the full variable domain: GAGVSQSPRYKVAKRGQDVALRCDPISGHVSLFWYQQALGQGPEFLTYFQNEAQLDKSGLPSDRFFAERPEGSVSTLKIQRTQQEDSAVYLCASSLSGGPLLNEQFFGPGTRLTVL.

With regard to this clone: Since the CDR3 does not end with the conserved phenylalanine or tryptophan, this likely comes from a read error. Because the CDR3's place on the DNA is in doubt, the DNA is left out and the CDR3 is given as listed by TCRdb. The chain links TRBV21-1 to TRBJ1-1. TRBV21-1 is shown as a pseudogene. Ends included, the CDR3 has 15 residues. CDR3 protein: CASRLHIANTIRTEV.

The chain uses TRBV7-9 and TRBJ2-3, with a possible D match to TRBD1 (5 bases). Germline V CDR1 and CDR2: SEHNR, FQNEAQ (reference sequence). The CDR3 length is 16 residues. Trimming left V 0 bases short and J 2 bases short, with 12 bases between. The CDR3 protein is CASSLAEGDPTDTQYF. CDR3 nucleotide sequence: TGTGCCAGCAGCTTAGCGGAAGGGGATCCCACAGATACGCAGTATTTT.

The V and J genes are TRBV7-9 and TRBJ1-1; the D is unclear. V was shortened by 4 bases and J by 8 bases, with 11 bases between the two germline ends. Germline CDR1 is SEHNR and CDR2 is FQNEAQ (reference sequence). The CDR3 contains 12 residues. The DNA of the CDR3 is TGTGCCAGCAGCTCCGAAGGCCCCGAAGCTTTCTTT. It is translated as CASSSEGPEAFF.

This clone was picked up one time. The rearrangement uses TRBV19 and TRBJ2-5, with 7 bases identical to TRBD1. V lost 6 bases, J lost 2 bases, and 3 bases stayed unmatched. Germline lookup yields CDR1 LNHDA and CDR2 SQIVND (reference sequence). CDR3 size: 13 residues. Written as DNA, the CDR3 is TGTGCCAGTAGCGGGACAGCACAAGAGACCCAGTACTTC. Amino acids: CASSGTAQETQYF. Together with reference TRBV19 and TRBJ2-5, the CDR3 gives the full variable domain: DGGITQSPKYLFRKEGQNVTLSCEQNLNHDAMYWYRQDPGQGLRLIYYSQIVNDFQKGDIAEGYSVSREKKESFPLTVTSAQKNPTAFYLCASSGTAQETQYFGPGTRLLVL.

The chain recombines TRBV30 with TRBJ2-5; 9 bases are a match to TRBD1. J was trimmed by 5 bases and V by 5 bases; bases with no gene match: 3. Looked up from germline, CDR1 is GTSNPN and CDR2 is SVGIG (reference sequence). The CDR3 length is 12 residues. CDR3 residues: CAWGDRAETQYF. CDR3 nucleotide sequence: TGTGCCTGGGGGGACAGGGCGGAGACCCAGTACTTC.

This clone was seen only a few times. This chain uses TRBV5-5 with TRBJ1-6; D ambiguous. CDR1 is SGHKS, CDR2 YYEKEE, per germline (reference sequence). This CDR3 spans 12 amino acids. Trimming cost V 4 bases and J 7 bases, with 6 bases left between them. DNA of the CDR3: TGTGCCAGCAGCCGGTCAAATTCACCCCTCCACTTT. Translated, it gives CASSRSNSPLHF.

This clone has only a few counts. The chain combines TRBV28 with TRBJ1-5; no clear D gene. Germline CDR1 and CDR2: MDHEN and SYDVKM. The CDR3 runs 13 residues. The ends were cut back, 1 base at V and 6 bases at J, with 7 bases in the middle. The chain's CDR3 is CASSLFGGQPQHF. Here the CDR3 DNA reads TGTGCCAGCAGTTTATTCGGAGGTCAGCCCCAGCATTTT.

This rearrangement joins TRBV9 to TRBJ1-3, with D tentatively TRBD1 (6 bases). The germline V and J ends were trimmed by 0 bases and 0 bases, with 10 bases remaining between them. The germline CDR1 and CDR2 sequences are SGDLS and YYNGEE. This CDR3 is 16 amino acids long. The CDR3 DNA follows: TGTGCCAGCAGCGTAGACAGGGAGAACTCTGGAAACACCATATATTTT. Translated, it gives CASSVDRENSGNTIYF.

This clone was counted a single time. The V call is TRBV19, the J call TRBJ2-2; D gene ambiguous. There are 14 residues in the CDR3. CDR1 is LNHDA, CDR2 SQIVND, per germline (reference sequence). V lost 4 bases, J lost 6 bases, and 12 bases lay in between. The CDR3 bases are TGTGCCAGTAGTAGTACGATCTGGTCCGGGGAGCTGTTTTTT. Translated: CASSSTIWSGELFF. Looking up the rest from reference TRBV19 and TRBJ2-2 gives the full variable domain: DGGITQSPKYLFRKEGQNVTLSCEQNLNHDAMYWYRQDPGQGLRLIYYSQIVNDFQKGDIAEGYSVSREKKESFPLTVTSAQKNPTAFYLCASSSTIWSGELFFGEGSRLTVL.

A word on this clone: This sample also contains other DNA sequences that code for the same CDR3. The genes are TRBV6-5 and TRBJ1-1; D unresolved. The CDR3 loop spans 13 amino acids. V lost 2 bases and J 1 base, leaving 5 bases between the germline ends. CDR1 is MNHEY, CDR2 SVGAGI, per germline. The chain's CDR3 is CASSYDGNTEAFF. CDR3 DNA sequence: TGTGCCAGCAGTTACGATGGGAACACTGAAGCTTTCTTT.

The rearrangement links TRBV2 to TRBJ2-5; D is perhaps TRBD1 (6 bases). CDR1 is SNHLY and CDR2 is FYNNEI in the germline V gene. V was cut by 5 bases and J by 3 bases, with 16 bases left in between. The CDR3 has 15 residues. The CDR3 here is CASSIMGAPEETQYF. The CDR3 DNA sequence: TGTGCCAGCAGTATTATGGGGGCGCCAGAAGAGACCCAGTACTTC.

The chain joins TRBV5-1 to TRBJ2-7; D possibly corresponds to TRBD2 (5 bases). The CDR3 consists of 16 residues. Looked up from germline, CDR1 is SGHRS and CDR2 is YFSETQ. Trimming removed 4 bases at V and 0 bases at J, with 17 bases between. The CDR3 bases are TGCGCCAGCAGCGCTGGTTTAGGTCGGGACTCCTACGAGCAGTACTTC. Its translation is CASSAGLGRDSYEQYF.